This T cell receptor (beta chain) stems from a study of T cells after yellow fever vaccination. As to this clonotype: What it recognizes is unknown.

The study, taken as a whole, reports: Repertoires obtained by FACS sorting could include abundant clonotypes that entered as contaminants from the bulk population. Reappearance after the booster was seen for most primary-vaccination clones, at 95% to 98% CD4 and 88% CD8.

The 5'RACE template-switching step produced TCR cDNA and added a universal primer site and UMIs. A single record per CDR3 protein comes from TCRdb applying MiXCR to the 5' RACE reads. This table holds 500,000 to 550,000 distinct CDR3 sequences, just over 20% found once. This clonotype originated in a man younger than 35 who received the YFV17D yellow fever vaccine. The sample in question was PBMCs, obtained roughly 20 days after the first yellow fever vaccination.

This CDR3 is CASRPPPSGGDTGELFF. The CDR3 region has the DNA TGTGCCAGCAGACCCCCGCCTAGCGGGGGGGACACCGGGGAGCTGTTTTTT. The chain employs TRBV12-3 or TRBV12-4 and TRBJ2-2; 12 bases map to TRBD2. The CDR3 is 17 amino acids. With 6 bases clipped from V and 3 bases from J, the junction kept 8 bases outside the gene matches.